Listed below are T cell receptor beta chains from one sample, sequenced in a study of T cells in Graves' hyperthyroidism and ophthalmopathy. Each CDR3 protein is one row after TCRdb ran MiXCR on the multiplex PCR reads. This table has around 300,000 distinct CDR3 sequences, 10% to 15% appearing once. The sequenced material came from blood. Receptors originate from a woman aged 25 to 45 with Graves' hyperthyroidism that later progressed to Graves' ophthalmopathy. The CDR3 runs from the conserved cysteine through the conserved F or W. The D gene is left open where the match is weak. Size is omitted from some rows. Given values are once, few, many or a class for expanded clones.

TRBD2 | many | TRBJ2-1 | 19 | TRBV7-8 | TGTGCCAGCAGCCTAACCCGGGTGCTCGTAGCGGGAGCTTACAATGAGCAGTTCTTC | CASSLTRVLVAGAYNEQFF
TRBD1 | NA | TRBJ2-2 | 14 | TRBV20-1 | TGCAGTGCTGGTAGGACAGGGACCACCGGGGAGCTGTTTTTT | CSAGRTGTTGELFF
TRBD1 | many | TRBJ2-5 | 13 | TRBV5-1 | TGCGCCAGCAGCCAGGGGACAGCAGAGACCCAGTACTTC | CASSQGTAETQYF
TRBD2 | NA | TRBJ2-7 | 17 | TRBV4-2 | TGTGCCAGCAGCCGAACCGGGGATTCGGGAGGAACCTACGAGCAGTACTTC | CASSRTGDSGGTYEQYF
NA | many | TRBJ2-1 | 16 | TRBV20-1 | TGCAGTGCTAGAGACTTACAGCTAGGGCAAGACAATGAGCAGTTCTTC | CSARDLQLGQDNEQFF
NA | NA | TRBJ2-2 | 15 | TRBV28 | TGTGCCAGCAGCTGGGGGGACCGCGACACCGGGGAGCTGTTTTTT | CASSWGDRDTGELFF
NA | many | TRBJ2-2 | 14 | TRBV12-3/TRBV12-4 | TGTGCCAGCAGTTTAGGGAGGCTCACCGGGGAGCTGTTTTTT | CASSLGRLTGELFF
NA | NA | TRBJ2-7 | 16 | TRBV28 | TGTGCCAGCAGTCATTCCAGGCAGGCTGGGTCCTACGAGCAGTACTTC | CASSHSRQAGSYEQYF
NA | many | TRBJ2-7 | 14 | TRBV28 | TGTGCCAGCACACTAGGAGGGATGTCCTACGAGCAGTACTTC | CASTLGGMSYEQYF
NA | many | TRBJ2-5 | 13 | TRBV20-1 | TGCAGTGCTAGAGGTCTCGGGCAAGAGACCCAGTACTTC | CSARGLGQETQYF
NA | few | TRBJ2-7 | 16 | TRBV7-2 | TGTGCCAGCAGCTTAGGGCCACCGGACCTAGATGGCGAGCAGTACTTC | CASSLGPPDLDGEQYF
NA | NA | TRBJ1-6 | 16 | TRBV19 | TGTGCCAGTAGTCCTACCCCCATCATTGGTAATTCACCCCTCCACTTT | CASSPTPIIGNSPLHF
NA | many | TRBJ2-1 | 13 | TRBV18 | TGTGCCAGCTCCGACCCACCCTCGGATGAGCAGTTCTTC | CASSDPPSDEQFF
NA | many | TRBJ2-1 | 14 | TRBV7-6 | TGTGCCAGCAGCCCCGACTTTTCCCACAATGAGCAGTTCTTC | CASSPDFSHNEQFF
TRBD2 | many | TRBJ2-1 | 13 | TRBV11-3 | TGTGCCAGCAGCTCCTTAGCGGGAGGGGAGCAGTTCTTC | CASSSLAGGEQFF
NA | few | TRBJ1-2 | 15 | TRBV7-9 | TGTGCCAGCAGCTCTGTTGGGGCGCCTAACTATGGCTACACCTTC | CASSSVGAPNYGYTF
NA | many | TRBJ2-3 | 17 | TRBV10-3 | TGTGCCATCAGTGAGTCTGTAGTAGCCCTAGGCCCAGATACGCAGTATTTT | CAISESVVALGPDTQYF
NA | NA | TRBJ2-3 | 14 | TRBV6-1 | TGTGCCAGCAGTCCGGGGATCCAACCAGATACGCAGTATTTT | CASSPGIQPDTQYF
TRBD2 | many | TRBJ2-3 | 15 | TRBV2 | TGTGCCAGAGTCCCAACTAGCGATAGCACAGATACGCAGTATTTT | CARVPTSDSTDTQYF
TRBD2 | NA | TRBJ2-5 | 18 | TRBV6-2/TRBV6-3 | TGTGCCAGCAGTTACGACAAGAGGAGGGCGGGGGGGGAAGAGACCCAGTACTTC | CASSYDKRRAGGEETQYF
NA | many | TRBJ1-1 | 13 | TRBV30 | TGTGCCTGCCGTGGGGGTTCGAACACTGAAGCTTTCTTT | CACRGGSNTEAFF
NA | many | TRBJ1-1 | 15 | TRBV28 | TGTGCCAGCAGTTCTCTCGGAGGTGCGAACACTGAAGCTTTCTTT | CASSSLGGANTEAFF
NA | many | TRBJ2-7 | 12 | TRBV27 | TGTGCCAGCAGTTTCGACGGCTACGAGCAGTACTTC | CASSFDGYEQYF
TRBD2 | NA | TRBJ2-2 | 17 | TRBV4-1 | TGCGCCAGCAGCCAAGAGTATGGGACTAGCGGGATAAGGGAGCTGTTTTTT | CASSQEYGTSGIRELFF
TRBD2 | many | TRBJ2-7 | 16 | TRBV10-3 | TGTGCCATCAGTGACCCGACTAGCGGGGTAGACTACGAGCAGTACTTC | CAISDPTSGVDYEQYF
NA | many | TRBJ2-3 | 15 | TRBV5-5 | TGTGCCAGCAGCTTGGGGACACCAGCAACAGATACGCAGTATTTT | CASSLGTPATDTQYF
NA | many | TRBJ2-3 | 13 | TRBV7-9 | TGTGCCAGCAGCTCGCCGGGTGGGGATACGCAGTATTTT | CASSSPGGDTQYF
NA | many | TRBJ2-5 | 14 | TRBV6-2/TRBV6-3 | TGTGCCAGCATTCTAGGGACGGCACGGGAGACCCAGTACTTC | CASILGTARETQYF
TRBD1 | many | TRBJ2-3 | 16 | TRBV7-9 | TGTGCCAGCAGCTCCACAGGGGGAGGTGGCACAGATACGCAGTATTTT | CASSSTGGGGTDTQYF
NA | NA | TRBJ2-7 | 15 | TRBV29-1 | TGCAGCGTTGAAGAGTATGCGGGCCGGGGTTACAAGCAGTACTTC | CSVEEYAGRGYKQYF
NA | many | TRBJ1-4 | 16 | TRBV7-6 | TGTGCCAGCAGCCCCCGGGGCCGACAGCGCGACGAAAAACTGTTTTTT | CASSPRGRQRDEKLFF
NA | NA | TRBJ2-2 | 16 | TRBV4-3 | TGCGCCAGCAGCCTCACGGGCGAACCGAACACCGGGGAGCTGTTTTTT | CASSLTGEPNTGELFF
NA | many | TRBJ1-1 | 15 | TRBV20-1 | TGCAGTGCTAGGCCCCCCGGCAGGTTGAATTCCGAAGCTTTCTTT | CSARPPGRLNSEAFF
NA | NA | TRBJ1-1 | 15 | TRBV2 | TGTGCCAGCAGTGATTTAACAAATGGGGACACTGAAGCTTTCTTT | CASSDLTNGDTEAFF
NA | NA | TRBJ2-1 | 16 | TRBV5-4 | TGTGCCAGCAGCTTGGAGTTTTCTGCGGGCTACAATGAGCAGTTCTTC | CASSLEFSAGYNEQFF
NA | NA | TRBJ2-7 | 16 | TRBV6-2/TRBV6-3 | TGTGCCAGCAGTTACTCGACACAGACTCACCTATACGAGCAGTACTTC | CASSYSTQTHLYEQYF
NA | many | TRBJ2-5 | 12 | TRBV4-2 | TGTGCCAGCAGCCAAGATCGGGAGACCCAGTACTTC | CASSQDRETQYF